Below are 24 T cell receptor beta chains sequenced from a single sample in a study of blood T cell repertoires in COVID-19. Measured with immunoSEQ multiplex PCR; TCRdb has only the in-frame clones, and not every one. The table lists some 80,000 clones, around 84% of them singletons. Material: peripheral blood. All receptors derive from a man aged 45-60 years with acute or convalescent COVID-19.

This chain joins TRBV19 and TRBJ1-5, with 9 bases identical to TRBD1. The germline V gene encodes CDR1 LNHDA and CDR2 SQIVND (reference sequence). With V trimmed by 3 bases and J by 4 bases, 7 bases remained unmatched. CDR3 length: 16 residues. The CDR3 coding sequence is TGTGCCAGTAGTATGATGGGACAGGGAGTTAATCAGCCCCAGCATTTT. Protein sequence: CASSMMGQGVNQPQHF.

This chain joins TRBV24-1 and TRBJ1-2; 7 bases are a match to TRBD1. V was clipped by 3 bases and J by 6 bases; unmatched bases: 9. This CDR3 is 15 amino acids long. Germline V gene lookup returns CDR1 KGHDR and CDR2 SFDVKD. The CDR3 DNA sequence: TGTGCCACCAGTGATCCCAGGGGGAATGCCCATGGCTACACCTTC. Protein product: CATSDPRGNAHGYTF.

This clone was recorded once. This chain joins TRBV12-3 or TRBV12-4 and TRBJ1-5; unclear D gene. The germline V and J ends were trimmed by 7 bases and 6 bases, with 10 bases remaining between them. The CDR3 is made up of 12 amino acids. CDR3 sequence reads: CASKKYGQPQHF. CDR3 sequence (DNA): TGTGCCAGCAAGAAATACGGTCAGCCCCAGCATTTT.

The chain carries TRBV12-3 or TRBV12-4 and TRBJ1-1; perhaps TRBD1 as D (6 bases). The CDR3 runs to 13 residues. V lost 3 bases to trimming and J lost 5 bases, with 10 bases between them. DNA of the CDR3: TGTGCCAGCAGTTTCTCTACAGGGACTGAAGCTTTCTTT. Encoded protein: CASSFSTGTEAFF.

Ten or more counts support this clone. The chain is built from TRBV19 and TRBJ1-5; perhaps TRBD1 as D (6 bases). CDR1 and CDR2 from the germline V gene are LNHDA and SQIVND (reference sequence). The CDR3 contains 14 residues. V was clipped by 8 bases and J by 6 bases, with 17 bases between them. The CDR3, as DNA: TGTGCCAGTGGCACAGGGTTTAAGGGTCAGCCCCAGCATTTT. This codes for CASGTGFKGQPQHF.

The sample holds a few counts of this clone. The chain carries TRBV30 and TRBJ1-1; tentatively, D is TRBD1 (6 bases). Trimming took 3 bases from V and 0 from J, leaving 8 bases between them. Germline CDR1 reads GTSNPN; CDR2 reads SVGIG (reference sequence). The CDR3 extends over 13 amino acids. The CDR3 coding sequence is TGTGCCTGGAGACAGGGAGTGAACACTGAAGCTTTCTTT. It specifies CAWRQGVNTEAFF.

Here the CDR3 reads CASTALPGGVGSEQFF. DNA of the CDR3: TGTGCCAGTACCGCCCTCCCTGGGGGGGTGGGGAGTGAGCAGTTCTTC. The chain combines TRBV19 with TRBJ2-1; 7 bases are a match to TRBD2. Germline V CDR1 and CDR2: LNHDA, SQIVND (reference sequence). This CDR3 comprises 16 residues. V trimming: 7 bases; J trimming: 9 bases; junction bases outside the gene matches: 18. The full variable domain, with the rest looked up from reference TRBV19 and TRBJ2-1, is DGGITQSPKYLFRKEGQNVTLSCEQNLNHDAMYWYRQDPGQGLRLIYYSQIVNDFQKGDIAEGYSVSREKKESFPLTVTSAQKNPTAFYLCASTALPGGVGSEQFFGPGTRLTVL.

This clone was counted only a few times. The chain joins TRBV3-1 (or the pseudogene TRBV3-2) to TRBJ2-1; 7 nucleotides agree with TRBD2. This CDR3 has 12 amino acids. The germline gives CDR1 LGHDT, CDR2 YNNKEL (reference sequence). V shed 11 bases, J shed 9 bases, and the junction held 10 bases outside the gene matches. Written as DNA, the CDR3 is TGTGCCCCGTGGGGCGGGAGCTTTGAGCAGTTCTTC. This encodes CAPWGGSFEQFF.

There are many counts of this clone. The identical CDR3 is also encoded by other nucleotide sequences in the sample. V gene TRBV6-5 combines with J gene TRBJ1-2, with 10 bases fitting TRBD1. From germline, CDR1 is MNHEY and CDR2 SVGAGI. J was trimmed by 5 bases and V by 0 bases; bases with no gene match: 6. The CDR3 is made up of 16 amino acids. As DNA, the CDR3 is TGTGCCAGCAGTTACTCTCGGACAGGGGGAGGGTATGGCTACACCTTC. Residues: CASSYSRTGGGYGYTF.

This clone was recorded a few times. The rearrangement uses TRBV7-9 and TRBJ2-2; 7 bases fit TRBD1. CDR3 size: 14 residues. CDR1 is SEHNR and CDR2 is FQNEAQ in the germline V gene (reference sequence). J lost 4 bases, V lost 5 bases, and 4 bases had no gene match. CDR3: CASSKRQGTGELFF. CDR3 nucleotides: TGTGCCAGCAGCAAACGACAGGGCACCGGGGAGCTGTTTTTT.

By share, this clone ranks as medium-sized. CDR3 sequence (DNA): TGTGCCAGCTCCAACTCCGGGACTTCCTCCTACGAGCAGTACTTC. Translating it yields CASSNSGTSSYEQYF. V and J are TRBV6-6 and TRBJ2-7; tentatively, D is TRBD2 (6 bases). Trimming took off 8 bases at V and 0 bases at J, with 17 bases between the two ends. The CDR3 consists of 15 residues. Per germline, CDR1 MNHNY and CDR2 SVGAGI (reference sequence).

The V call is TRBV6-2 or TRBV6-3, the J call TRBJ1-2; no clear D gene. This CDR3 has 12 residues. Per germline, CDR1 MNHEY and CDR2 SVGEGT. With 3 bases removed from V and 6 bases from J, the gap between germline ends came to 8 bases. The CDR3 DNA sequence: TGTGCCAGCAGTTATTTAGAAGATGGCTACACCTTC. It specifies CASSYLEDGYTF.

V and J are TRBV27 and TRBJ2-7; possibly TRBD1 for D (5 bases). The germline V gene encodes CDR1 MNHEY and CDR2 SMNVEV (reference sequence). Trimming removed 4 bases at V and 1 base at J, with 14 bases between. The CDR3 length is 15 residues. The CDR3 spells CASSSRVGSSYEQYF. The CDR3 DNA reads as TGTGCCAGCAGTTCCAGGGTGGGGTCTTCCTACGAGCAGTACTTC.

This chain uses TRBV4-1 with TRBJ2-3; TRBD1 is a possible D gene (6 bases). CDR1 is MGHRA, CDR2 YSYEKL, per germline. Trimming stripped 0 bases from V and 3 bases from J, with 10 bases between. CDR3 length: 15 amino acids. The CDR3: CASSQDRTATDTQYF. Written as DNA, the CDR3 is TGCGCCAGCAGCCAAGACCGGACAGCAACAGATACGCAGTATTTT.

V and J are TRBV7-2 and TRBJ2-5, with 9 bases matching TRBD1. The V gene's germline CDR1 is SGHTA and CDR2 FQGNSA. Trimming at V came to 2 bases and at J to 2 bases, leaving 6 bases not matched to a gene. The length of the CDR3 is 16 residues. The CDR3 region is CASSLWTGDEQETQYF. As DNA, the CDR3 is TGTGCCAGCAGCTTATGGACAGGGGACGAACAAGAGACCCAGTACTTC.

The rearrangement links TRBV25-1 to TRBJ1-2; TRBD1 matches at 7 bases. With V trimmed by 5 bases and J by 4 bases, 4 bases remained unmatched. Per germline, CDR1 MGHDK and CDR2 SYGVNS. The CDR3 spans 13 residues. The CDR3 loop reads CASSRRQGYGYTF. DNA for the CDR3: TGTGCCAGCAGTCGTCGACAGGGCTATGGCTACACCTTC.

V usage is TRBV5-1 and J usage is TRBJ1-2, with TRBD1 matching 8 bases. The germline V gene has CDR1 SGHRS and CDR2 YFSETQ. CDR3 size: 17 residues. J lost 3 bases, V lost 0 bases, and 10 bases had no gene match. Written as DNA, the CDR3 is TGCGCCAGCAGCTTGGACCCAGGACAGGGAATCGACTATGGCTACACCTTC. This encodes CASSLDPGQGIDYGYTF.

The rearrangement uses TRBV2 and TRBJ1-5; tentative D call: TRBD1 (6 bases). CDR3 size: 14 residues. V gave up 4 bases and J gave up 11 bases, with 18 bases separating them. Germline values: CDR1 SNHLY, CDR2 FYNNEI. Written as DNA, the CDR3 is TGTGCCAGCAGTGCCGGGACACTGCTTGTCGCCCAGCATTTT. Encoded protein: CASSAGTLLVAQHF.

CDR3 protein: CAWEEIGQESRDTQYF. In nucleotides, the CDR3 is TGTGCCTGGGAGGAAATTGGACAGGAGTCCAGAGATACGCAGTATTTT. The gene calls are TRBV30 and TRBJ2-3; 7 bases are a match to TRBD1. The length of the CDR3 is 16 residues. V shed 5 bases and J 5 bases; nucleotides not matched to a gene: 16. Looked up from germline, CDR1 is GTSNPN and CDR2 is SVGIG (reference sequence).

In its sample, this clone was seen once. J is TRBJ1-5 and V is TRBV28; weak D call: TRBD1 (5 bases). Trimming removed 6 bases from V and 7 bases from J, with 19 bases in between. This CDR3 region has 15 residues. CDR1 MDHEN and CDR2 SYDVKM come from the germline V gene. CDR3 coding DNA: TGTGCCAGCAGCAGTTTGGGTAGGGGTTCCCAGCCCCAGCATTTT. Its translation is CASSSLGRGSQPQHF.

V and J are TRBV28 and TRBJ2-1; 11 bases are shared with TRBD2. The ends lost 8 bases at V and 4 bases at J; junction bases unmatched: 1. The CDR3 contains 13 residues. Germline V gene lookup returns CDR1 MDHEN and CDR2 SYDVKM. CDR3 amino acids: CASGTSGYNEQFF. CDR3 nucleotide sequence: TGTGCCAGCGGGACTAGCGGTTACAATGAGCAGTTCTTC. Using reference TRBV28 and TRBJ2-1 for the parts outside the CDR3, the full variable domain is DVKVTQSSRYLVKRTGEKVFLECVQDMDHENMFWYRQDPGLGLRLIYFSYDVKMKEKGDIPEGYSVSREKKERFSLILESASTNQTSMYLCASGTSGYNEQFFGPGTRLTVL.

This chain connects TRBV5-1 to TRBJ2-1, with 13 nucleotides matching TRBD2. Per germline, CDR1 SGHRS and CDR2 YFSETQ. V gave up 3 bases and J gave up 0 bases; unmatched junction bases: 0. The CDR3 is 16 amino acids. The CDR3 region has the DNA TGCGCCAGCAGCTGGACTAGCGGGAGCTCCTACAATGAGCAGTTCTTC. Its protein product is CASSWTSGSSYNEQFF.

The chain links TRBV18 to TRBJ2-3; TRBD2 matches 7 bases. J gave up 11 bases and V 3 bases, and 11 bases lay outside the gene matches. Germline CDR1 reads KGHSH; CDR2 reads LQKENI. This CDR3 has 14 amino acids. The CDR3 sequence is CASSPGRDYLVQYF. In nucleotides, the CDR3 is TGTGCCAGCTCACCGGGGAGGGACTACTTGGTGCAGTATTTT.

The chain joins TRBV6-6 to TRBJ2-7; 9 bases fit TRBD1. V lost 6 bases to trimming and J lost 1 base; unmatched junction nucleotides: 4. The germline CDR1 and CDR2 sequences are MNHNY and SVGAGI (reference sequence). This CDR3 is built from 14 residues. CDR3: CASRSGTGSYEQYF. CDR3 coding DNA: TGTGCCAGCAGATCCGGGACAGGGTCCTACGAGCAGTACTTC.